The sequence of this T cell receptor (beta chain) was determined in a study of T-cell reconstitution after alpha-beta-depleted transplantation in children. Broader study findings: Reportedly, alpha-beta T cells present about two months post-transplant originated from several hundred expanded clones of graft origin.

This CDR3 region has 15 residues. V shed 0 bases and J shed 5 bases, with 13 bases lying between them. CDR1 and CDR2 from the germline V gene are LGHNA and YSLEER. In its sample, this clonotype was seen many times. What it binds is unknown. During its preparation, the TCRbeta library received unique molecular identifiers. TCRdb re-called the PCR reads with MiXCR, one entry per CDR3 protein. The sample contains roughly 17,000 distinct CDR3 sequences, roughly 12% of which appear only once. This sequence joins TRBV4-3 and TRBJ2-5, with D possibly being TRBD1 or TRBD2 (5 bases each). The source of this sequence is a boy under two years old who had a stem cell transplant for Wiskott-Aldrich syndrome, so the T cells may come from the graft donor. Sequences were derived from PBMCs, mostly from graft donor cells, sampled 180 days after TCRalphabeta/CD19-depleted stem cell transplant. The CDR3 region is CASSQDVGGEETQYF. The CDR3 nucleotides are TGCGCCAGCAGCCAAGATGTTGGGGGAGAGGAGACCCAGTACTTC.